This TCR beta chain was identified during a study of beta chain features in type 1 diabetes. Study-level results: Sequencing of cDNA might inflate the share of cells that strongly express TCR. Type 1 diabetes patients had fewer VDJ junction insertions and more deletions. Shortening of TCRB CDR3s, moderate but significant, appeared in all four CD4+ subsets of Type 1 diabetes patients. For patients and controls alike, PCR might favor shorter templates to the same degree.

About this clone itself: Its antigen is not identified.

Approximately 100 mL of blood, on average, came from one heparinised draw per donor. Of the isolated RNA, all was reverse transcribed, and so the sequenced material was expressed TCRB transcripts. TCRdb's table, derived via immunoSEQ multiplex PCR, lists solely in-frame clones and lacks some. Among about 260,000 clones, about 23% were seen once, and the ten largest hold roughly 0.011%. The CDR3 has 15 amino acids. The V gene's germline CDR1 is MGHRA and CDR2 YSYEKL. The trim removed 6 bases at V and 5 bases at J, leaving 12 bases unmatched. Specimen: naive CD4+ T cells from blood. The chain couples TRBV4-1 to TRBJ2-7, with 8 nucleotides matching TRBD1. This TCR was sampled from a woman younger than 45 with type 1 diabetes. Here the CDR3 reads CASRRSLGQGDEQYF. The CDR3 coding sequence is TGCGCCAGCAGGCGAAGTCTAGGACAGGGCGACGAGCAGTACTTC.